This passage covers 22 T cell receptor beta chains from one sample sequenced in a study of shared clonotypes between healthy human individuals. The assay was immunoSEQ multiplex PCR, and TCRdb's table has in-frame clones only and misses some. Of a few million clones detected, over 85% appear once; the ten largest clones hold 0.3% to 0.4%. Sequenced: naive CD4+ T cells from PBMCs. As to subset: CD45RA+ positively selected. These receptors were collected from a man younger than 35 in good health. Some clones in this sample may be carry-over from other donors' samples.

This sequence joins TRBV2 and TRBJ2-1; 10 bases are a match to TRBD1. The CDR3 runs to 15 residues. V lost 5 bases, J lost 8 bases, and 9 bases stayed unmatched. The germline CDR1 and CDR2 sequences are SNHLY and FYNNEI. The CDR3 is CASSLAGQGLDEQFF. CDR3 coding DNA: TGTGCCAGCAGTCTGGCGGGACAGGGGCTTGATGAGCAGTTCTTC.

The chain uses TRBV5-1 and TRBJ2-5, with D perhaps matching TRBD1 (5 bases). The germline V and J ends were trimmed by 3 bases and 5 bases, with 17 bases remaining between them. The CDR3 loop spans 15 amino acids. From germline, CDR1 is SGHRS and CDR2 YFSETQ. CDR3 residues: CASSWGPPKVETQYF. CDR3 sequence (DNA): TGCGCCAGCAGCTGGGGCCCCCCCAAGGTGGAGACCCAGTACTTC.

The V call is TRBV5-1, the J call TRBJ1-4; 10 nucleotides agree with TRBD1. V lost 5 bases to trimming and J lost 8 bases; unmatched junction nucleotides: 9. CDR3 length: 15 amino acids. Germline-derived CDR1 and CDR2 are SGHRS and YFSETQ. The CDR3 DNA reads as TGCGCCAGCAGGACTATCGACAGGGGGCAGGAAAAACTGTTTTTT. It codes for CASRTIDRGQEKLFF. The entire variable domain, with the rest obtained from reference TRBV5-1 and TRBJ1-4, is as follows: KAGVTQTPRYLIKTRGQQVTLSCSPISGHRSVSWYQQTPGQGLQFLFEYFSETQRNKGNFPGRFSGRQFSNSRSEMNVSTLELGDSALYLCASRTIDRGQEKLFFGSGTQLSVL.

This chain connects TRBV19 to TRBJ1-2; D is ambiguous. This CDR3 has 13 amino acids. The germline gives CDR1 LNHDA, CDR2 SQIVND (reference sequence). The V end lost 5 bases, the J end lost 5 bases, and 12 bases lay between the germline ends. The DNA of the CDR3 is TGTGCCAGTAGTTTTGTACCAGATTATGGCTACACCTTC. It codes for CASSFVPDYGYTF.

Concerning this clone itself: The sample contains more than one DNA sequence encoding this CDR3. For the CDR3, the DNA is TGTGCCAGCAGCTTGGGAACCCAGCCCCAGCATTTT. Translated: CASSLGTQPQHF. This chain uses TRBV5-6 with TRBJ1-5; D is uncertain. The CDR3 has 12 residues. V lost 0 bases to trimming and J lost 7 bases, with 5 bases between them. Germline V gene data show CDR1 as SGHDT and CDR2 as YYEEEE.

The CDR3 loop is CASSLGGLDEAFF. CDR3 DNA: TGTGCCAGCAGCTTAGGGGGGTTGGATGAAGCTTTCTTT. The gene calls are TRBV7-3 and TRBJ1-1; a weak D match, TRBD1 (5 bases). Looked up from germline, CDR1 is SGHTA and CDR2 is FQGTGA. V was clipped by 2 bases and J by 7 bases, with 11 bases between them. CDR3 length: 13 amino acids.

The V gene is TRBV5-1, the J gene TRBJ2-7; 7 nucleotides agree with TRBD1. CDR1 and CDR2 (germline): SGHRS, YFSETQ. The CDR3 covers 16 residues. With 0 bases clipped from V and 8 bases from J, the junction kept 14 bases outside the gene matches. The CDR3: CASSLAPGTATGQQYF. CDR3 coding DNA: TGCGCCAGCAGCTTGGCCCCCGGGACAGCGACCGGTCAGCAGTACTTC.

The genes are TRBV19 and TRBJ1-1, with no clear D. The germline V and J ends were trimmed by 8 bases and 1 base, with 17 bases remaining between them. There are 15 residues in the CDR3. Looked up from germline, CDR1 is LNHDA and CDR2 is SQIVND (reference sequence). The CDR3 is CASFGVRAGNTEAFF. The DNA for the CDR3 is TGTGCCAGTTTTGGGGTACGTGCGGGGAACACTGAAGCTTTCTTT.

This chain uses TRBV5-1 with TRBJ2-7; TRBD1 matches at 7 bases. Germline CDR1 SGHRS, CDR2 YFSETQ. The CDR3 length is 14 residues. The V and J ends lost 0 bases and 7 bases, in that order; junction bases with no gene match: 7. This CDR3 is CASSLGQGNREQYF. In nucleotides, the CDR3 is TGCGCCAGCAGCTTGGGACAGGGAAATCGGGAGCAGTACTTC.

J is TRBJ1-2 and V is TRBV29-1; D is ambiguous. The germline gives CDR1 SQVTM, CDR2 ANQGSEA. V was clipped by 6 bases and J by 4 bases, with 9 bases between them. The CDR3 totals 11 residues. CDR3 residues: CSVVDTYGYTF. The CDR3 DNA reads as TGCAGCGTCGTTGACACCTATGGCTACACCTTC.

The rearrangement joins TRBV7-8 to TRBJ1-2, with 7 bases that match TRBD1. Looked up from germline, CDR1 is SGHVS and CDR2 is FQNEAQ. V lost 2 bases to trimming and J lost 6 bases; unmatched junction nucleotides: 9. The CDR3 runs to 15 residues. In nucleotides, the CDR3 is TGTGCCAGCAGCTTATCGAACAGGGGTTACGATGGCTACACCTTC. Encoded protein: CASSLSNRGYDGYTF.

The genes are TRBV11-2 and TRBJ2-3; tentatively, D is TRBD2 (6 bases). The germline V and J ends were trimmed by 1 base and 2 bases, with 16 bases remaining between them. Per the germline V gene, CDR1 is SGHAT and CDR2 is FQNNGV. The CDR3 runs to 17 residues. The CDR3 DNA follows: TGTGCCAGCAGCTTAGCAGTGATTAGCGGACACACAGATACGCAGTATTTT. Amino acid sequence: CASSLAVISGHTDTQYF.

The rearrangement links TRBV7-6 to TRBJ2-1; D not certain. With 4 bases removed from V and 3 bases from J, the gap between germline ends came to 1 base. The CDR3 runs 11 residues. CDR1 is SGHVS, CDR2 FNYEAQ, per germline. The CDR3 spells CASSYYNEQFF. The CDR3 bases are TGTGCCAGCAGCTACTACAATGAGCAGTTCTTC.

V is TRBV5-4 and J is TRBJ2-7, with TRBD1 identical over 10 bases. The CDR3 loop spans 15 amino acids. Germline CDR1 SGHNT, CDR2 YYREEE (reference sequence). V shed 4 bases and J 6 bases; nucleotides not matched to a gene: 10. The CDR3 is CASSRARDRGGEQYF. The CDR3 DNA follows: TGTGCCAGCAGCAGAGCCCGGGACAGGGGAGGCGAGCAGTACTTC.

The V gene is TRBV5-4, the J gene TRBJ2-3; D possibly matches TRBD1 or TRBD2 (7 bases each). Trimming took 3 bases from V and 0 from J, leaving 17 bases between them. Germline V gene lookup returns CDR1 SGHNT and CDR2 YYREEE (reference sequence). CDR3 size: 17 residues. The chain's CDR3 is CASSWGGGPPSTDTQYF. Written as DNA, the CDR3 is TGTGCCAGCAGCTGGGGAGGGGGCCCGCCGAGCACAGATACGCAGTATTTT.

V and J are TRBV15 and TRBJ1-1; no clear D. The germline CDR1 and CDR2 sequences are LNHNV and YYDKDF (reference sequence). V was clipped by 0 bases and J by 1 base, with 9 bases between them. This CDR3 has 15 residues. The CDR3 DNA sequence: TGTGCCACCAGCAGAGATACGGTACAGAACACTGAAGCTTTCTTT. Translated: CATSRDTVQNTEAFF.

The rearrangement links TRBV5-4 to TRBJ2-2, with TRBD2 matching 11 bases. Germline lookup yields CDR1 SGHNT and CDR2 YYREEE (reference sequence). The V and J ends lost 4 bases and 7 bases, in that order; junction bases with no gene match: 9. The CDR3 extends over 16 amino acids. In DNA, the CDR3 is TGTGCCAGCAGCGGTAGCGGGAGGGCCTCGGGCGGGGAGCTGTTTTTT. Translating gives CASSGSGRASGGELFF.

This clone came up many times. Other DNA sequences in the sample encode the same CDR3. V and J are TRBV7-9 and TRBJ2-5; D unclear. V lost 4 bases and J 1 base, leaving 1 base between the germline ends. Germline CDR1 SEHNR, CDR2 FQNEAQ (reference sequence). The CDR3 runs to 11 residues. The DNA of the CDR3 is TGTGCCAGCAGCTCCCAAGAGACCCAGTACTTC. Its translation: CASSSQETQYF.

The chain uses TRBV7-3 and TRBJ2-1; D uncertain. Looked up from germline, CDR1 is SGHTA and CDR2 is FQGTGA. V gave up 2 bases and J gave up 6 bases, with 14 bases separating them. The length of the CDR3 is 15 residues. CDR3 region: CASSLFSQTPNEQFF. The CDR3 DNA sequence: TGTGCCAGCAGCTTATTTAGCCAAACCCCCAATGAGCAGTTCTTC. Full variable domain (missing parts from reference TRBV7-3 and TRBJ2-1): GAGVSQTPSNKVTEKGKYVELRCDPISGHTALYWYRQSLGQGPEFLIYFQGTGAADDSGLPNDRFFAVRPEGSVSTLKIQRTERGDSAVYLCASSLFSQTPNEQFFGPGTRLTVL.

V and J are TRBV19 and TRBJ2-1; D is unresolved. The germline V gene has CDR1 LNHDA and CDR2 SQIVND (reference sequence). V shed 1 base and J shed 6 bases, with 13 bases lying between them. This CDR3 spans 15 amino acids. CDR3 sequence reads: CASSIGASGINEQFF. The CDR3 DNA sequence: TGTGCCAGTAGTATAGGGGCTAGTGGGATCAATGAGCAGTTCTTC.

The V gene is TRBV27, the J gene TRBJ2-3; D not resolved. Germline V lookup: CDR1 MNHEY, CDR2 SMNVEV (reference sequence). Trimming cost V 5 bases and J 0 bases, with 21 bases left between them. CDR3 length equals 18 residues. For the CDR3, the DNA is TGTGCCAGCAGTCCCACCCGGGCTATCACCCCTAGCACAGATACGCAGTATTTT. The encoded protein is CASSPTRAITPSTDTQYF.

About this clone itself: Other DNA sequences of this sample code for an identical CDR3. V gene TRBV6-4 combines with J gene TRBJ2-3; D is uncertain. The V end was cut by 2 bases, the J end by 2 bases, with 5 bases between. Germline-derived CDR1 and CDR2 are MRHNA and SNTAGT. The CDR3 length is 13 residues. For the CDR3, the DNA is TGTGCCAGCAGTGACGAGTCCACAGATACGCAGTATTTT. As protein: CASSDESTDTQYF.